This T cell receptor beta chain was obtained from a study of T-cell memory formation after mild COVID-19. The table lists this clonotype with many counts. TCRdb processed the 5' RACE reads anew with MiXCR; each CDR3 protein has one entry. This sample has about 400,000 distinct CDR3 sequences, with 20% to 25% found just once. Sequenced material: PBMCs or a T cell subset sorted from them (not recorded which). The receptor was isolated from an adult woman who had mild COVID-19 (a few samples of this study predate the infection). Cell type and time point are not known.

CDR3 sequence reads: CASSLTGAYNEQFF. The CDR3, as DNA: TGTGCCAGCAGTTTAACGGGGGCCTACAATGAGCAGTTCTTC. The chain links TRBV12-3 or TRBV12-4 to TRBJ2-1; a weak D match, TRBD2 (6 bases). V was cut by 2 bases and J by 2 bases, with 7 bases left in between. This CDR3 has 14 residues.